This TCR beta chain emerged from a study of vaccination effects on CD4 cells after COVID-19 (dated by TCRdb to between 2021 and 2024). With respect to the entire study: Participants received two doses of either the BNT162b2 or the mRNA-1273 mRNA SARS-CoV-2 vaccine. The Oncomine TCR Beta short-read assay on an Illumina iSeq 100 was used to sequence cultures from other donors in the study. The study compared SARS-CoV-2 spike-specific CD4+ TCR repertoires before and after mRNA vaccination in COVID-19 convalescent patients and infection-naive vaccine recipients. The full study included some 10 COVID-19 convalescent patients and a few SARS-CoV-2-naive healthy vaccine recipients.

The ViraFEST assay stimulated PBMC with viral peptide pools and then used TCR sequencing to identify antigen-specific CD4+ T cell clonotypes by expansion. After about 10 days of culture, CD4+ T cells were isolated with the EasySep CD4+ T cell isolation kit. Healthy vaccine recipients had no prior SARS-CoV-2 infection, confirmed by negative nucleocapsid antibodies before and after vaccination. Each well held two million PBMC cultured in IMDM containing approximately 5% human AB serum, 10 IU/ml IL-2 and gentamicin, along with roughly 10 ug/ml peptides. On days 3 and 7, half of the culture medium was replaced with fresh IL-2-containing medium. Unless noted otherwise, every peptide stimulation condition was grown in triplicate wells. Using Ficoll-Paque Plus gradient centrifugation, PBMC were separated from whole blood and then either used fresh or cryopreserved at -140C. Overlapping peptide pools spanned the spike proteins of SARS-CoV-2 and the common cold coronaviruses HCoV-NL63, HCoV-OC43 and HCoV-229E. The QIAamp micro DNA kit was used to extract genomic DNA from the cultured CD4+ T cells.

Library creation used the immunoSEQ multiplex PCR assay. DNA from the cultured, isolated CD4+ T cells was subjected to TCR beta CDR3 sequencing. As for how the authors treated the data: Non-productive TCR sequences were removed and reads were trimmed to the CDR3 region, keeping CDR3s of at least 7 amino acids. Antigen-specific clonotypes were identified using the MANAFEST web app by comparison of expansion in peptide wells against reference cultures. To be called positive, a clone needed expansion at FDR<0.05 compared with the reference and with all other wells, an odds ratio greater than 5, and a frequency greater than 0.1% in two replicate wells. Cross-reactive clonotypes were defined as significantly expanded in SARS-CoV-2 spike wells and in at least one common cold coronavirus spike condition. Using the stringdist R package, CDR3 similarity was measured by Levenshtein distance, and unrooted trees were constructed with ape in R 3.6.1. The table comes from immuneACCESS by way of TCRdb, which keeps in-frame sequences with V and J called. Part of the clones is missing from these tables; in studies checked, under half for an unresolved V gene and the rest for unknown reasons. V and J calls plus clone size are reproduced from that table; the DNA served to infer D and trimming. In this sample the table shows about 73,000 clones, 78% of which occur a single time. The ten most abundant clones make up roughly a tenth of the sample.

Results and caveats for the whole study, not just this receptor: In healthy vaccine recipients, vaccine-induced clones were almost all SARS-CoV-2 mono-reactive, with only 1 of 255 cross-reactive with common cold coronaviruses. At late post-vaccination timepoints, both infection-induced and vaccine-induced clones showed marked clonal contraction, consistent with waning T cell responses. Only a small number of convalescent patients were included, and no early post-infection timepoints were available, which limited the study.

The germline V and J ends show losses of 2 bases and 2 bases respectively, and no gene match explains 7 bases of the junction. Via the germline V gene (reference sequence), CDR1 is LNHNV and CDR2 YYDKDF. From the cysteine through the phenylalanine, the CDR3 covers 16 amino acids. Of the read, only the CDR3 DNA is kept; its 48 bases are in frame from base 1. As for this clone: Its antigen is still unknown. Per-base quality was not reported, and no clone a single base away is much larger than it.

This TCR came from a human donor who received a COVID-19 vaccine. The V and J segments used are TRBV15 and TRBJ1-2; the central 8 bases match TRBD1. The sample in question was CD4+ T cells from PBMCs cultured with SARS-CoV-2 spike peptides, obtained before COVID-19 vaccination. Interpreted using the paper, the cell subset or site label stands for: SARS-CoV-2 spike overlapping peptide pool stimulation. DNA sequence: TGTGCCACCAGCAGAATGGACAGGGCCGTGAACTATGGCTACACCTTC. The translation is CATSRMDRAVNYGYTF.